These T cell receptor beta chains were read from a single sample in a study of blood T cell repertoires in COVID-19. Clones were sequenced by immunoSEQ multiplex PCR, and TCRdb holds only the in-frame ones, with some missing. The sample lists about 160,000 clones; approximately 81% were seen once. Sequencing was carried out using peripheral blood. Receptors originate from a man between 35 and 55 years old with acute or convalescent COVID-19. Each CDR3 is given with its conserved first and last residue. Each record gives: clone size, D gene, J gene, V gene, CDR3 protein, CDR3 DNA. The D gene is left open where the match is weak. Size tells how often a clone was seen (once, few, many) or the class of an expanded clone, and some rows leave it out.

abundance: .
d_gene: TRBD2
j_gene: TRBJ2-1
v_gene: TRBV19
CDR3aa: CASRPSGGAYNEQFF
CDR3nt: TGTGCCAGTAGACCTAGCGGGGGGGCCTACAATGAGCAGTTCTTC

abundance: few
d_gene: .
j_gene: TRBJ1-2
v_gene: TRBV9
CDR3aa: CASSPQGGGPNYGYTF
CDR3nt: TGTGCCAGCAGCCCCCAAGGGGGGGGCCCTAACTATGGCTACACCTTC

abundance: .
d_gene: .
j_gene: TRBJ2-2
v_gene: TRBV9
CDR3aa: CASSVAGGSTGELFF
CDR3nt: TGTGCCAGCAGCGTAGCTGGGGGCAGTACCGGGGAGCTGTTTTTT

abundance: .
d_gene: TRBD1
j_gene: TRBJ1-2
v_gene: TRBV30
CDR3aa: CAWALRGANYGYTF
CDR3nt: TGTGCCTGGGCTCTCAGGGGGGCGAACTATGGCTACACCTTC

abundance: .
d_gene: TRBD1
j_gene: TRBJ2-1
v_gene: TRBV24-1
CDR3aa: CATSDLQGQGVTNEQFF
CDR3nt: TGTGCCACCAGTGATTTGCAAGGGCAGGGGGTCACCAATGAGCAGTTCTTC

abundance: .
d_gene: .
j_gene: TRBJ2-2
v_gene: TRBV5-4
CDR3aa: CASSLDLRGGDTGELFF
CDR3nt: TGTGCCAGCAGCTTGGACTTAAGGGGTGGGGACACCGGGGAGCTGTTTTTT

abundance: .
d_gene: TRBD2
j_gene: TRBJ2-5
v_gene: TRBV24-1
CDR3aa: CATSDLRAGAQETQYF
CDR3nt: TGTGCCACCAGTGATTTGCGAGCGGGGGCCCAAGAGACCCAGTACTTC

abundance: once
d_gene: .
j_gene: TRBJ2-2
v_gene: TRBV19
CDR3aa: CASRVTARNTGELFF
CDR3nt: TGTGCCAGTAGGGTAACCGCCAGGAACACCGGGGAGCTGTTTTTT

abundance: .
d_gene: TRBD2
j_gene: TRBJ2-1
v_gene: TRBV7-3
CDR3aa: CASSFTSGGVDEQFF
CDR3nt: TGTGCCAGCAGCTTTACTAGCGGGGGGGTCGATGAGCAGTTCTTC

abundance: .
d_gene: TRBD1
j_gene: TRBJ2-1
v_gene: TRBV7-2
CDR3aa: CASSRTGTYNEQFF
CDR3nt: TGTGCCAGCAGCCGGACAGGGACCTACAATGAGCAGTTCTTC

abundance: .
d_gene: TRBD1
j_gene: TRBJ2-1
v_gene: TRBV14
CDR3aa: CASSQTGTGVRFF
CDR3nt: TGTGCCAGCAGCCAAACTGGGACAGGGGTGAGATTCTTC

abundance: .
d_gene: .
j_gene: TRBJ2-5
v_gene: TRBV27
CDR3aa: CASSPRPRGETQYF
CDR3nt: TGTGCCAGCAGCCCCCGCCCGCGGGGAGAGACCCAGTACTTC

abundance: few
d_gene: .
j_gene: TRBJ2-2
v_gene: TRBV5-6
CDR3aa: CASSVTGELFF
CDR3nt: TGTGCCAGCAGCGTTACAGGGGAGCTGTTTTTT

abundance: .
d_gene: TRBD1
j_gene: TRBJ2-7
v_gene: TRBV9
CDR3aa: CASSVGQGAGDEQYF
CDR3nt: TGTGCCAGCAGCGTAGGGCAGGGGGCTGGAGACGAGCAGTACTTC

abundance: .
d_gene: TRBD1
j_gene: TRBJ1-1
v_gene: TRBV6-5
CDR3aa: CASSYSHRGDTEAFF
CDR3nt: TGTGCCAGCAGTTACTCCCACAGGGGGGACACTGAAGCTTTCTTT

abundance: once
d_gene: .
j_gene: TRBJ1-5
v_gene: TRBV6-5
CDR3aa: CASADSLNQPQHF
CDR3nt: TGTGCCAGCGCGGACAGCCTCAATCAGCCCCAGCATTTT

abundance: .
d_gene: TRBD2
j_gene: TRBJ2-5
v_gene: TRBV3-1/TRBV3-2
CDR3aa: CASSQGFAGGHSGQETQYF
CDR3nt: TGTGCCAGCAGCCAAGGGTTCGCGGGGGGGCATTCGGGACAAGAGACCCAGTACTTC

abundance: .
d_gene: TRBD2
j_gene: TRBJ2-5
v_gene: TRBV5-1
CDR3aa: CASSFGGTYQETQYF
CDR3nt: TGCGCCAGCAGCTTCGGGGGGACGTACCAAGAGACCCAGTACTTC

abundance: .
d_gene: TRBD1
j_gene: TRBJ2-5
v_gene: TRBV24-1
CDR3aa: CATSGVGQYQETQYF
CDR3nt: TGTGCCACCAGTGGTGTGGGACAGTACCAAGAGACCCAGTACTTC

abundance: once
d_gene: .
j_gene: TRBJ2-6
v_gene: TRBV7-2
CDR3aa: CASSLVATGSGANVLTF
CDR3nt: TGTGCCAGCAGCTTAGTCGCGACAGGCTCTGGGGCCAACGTCCTGACTTTC

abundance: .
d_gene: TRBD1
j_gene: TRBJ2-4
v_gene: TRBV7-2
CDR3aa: CASSLVTGENIQYF
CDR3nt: TGTGCCAGCAGCTTAGTCACAGGGGAAAACATTCAGTACTTC

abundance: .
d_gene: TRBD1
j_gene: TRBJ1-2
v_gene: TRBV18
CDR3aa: CASSPPDREISGYTF
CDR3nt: TGTGCCAGCTCACCCCCGGACAGGGAAATTAGTGGCTACACCTTC

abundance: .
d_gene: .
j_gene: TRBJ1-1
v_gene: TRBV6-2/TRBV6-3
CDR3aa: CASSSALGANTEAFF
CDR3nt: TGTGCCAGCAGTTCGGCCCTGGGGGCAAACACTGAAGCTTTCTTT

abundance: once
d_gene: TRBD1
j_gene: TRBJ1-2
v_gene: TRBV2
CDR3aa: CASTGQGIVGYTF
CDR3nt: TGTGCCAGCACAGGACAGGGGATTGTTGGCTACACCTTC

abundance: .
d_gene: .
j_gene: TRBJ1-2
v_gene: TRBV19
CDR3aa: CASSMAGNYGYTF
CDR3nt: TGTGCCAGTAGTATGGCAGGGAACTATGGCTACACCTTC

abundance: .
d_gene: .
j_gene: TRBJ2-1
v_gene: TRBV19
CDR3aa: CASSMVESSYNEQFF
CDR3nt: TGTGCCAGTAGTATGGTGGAGAGCTCCTACAATGAGCAGTTCTTC

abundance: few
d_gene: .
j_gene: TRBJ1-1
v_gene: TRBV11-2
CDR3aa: CASSSRGRGAFF
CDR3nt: TGTGCCAGCAGCTCCAGGGGAAGGGGAGCTTTCTTT

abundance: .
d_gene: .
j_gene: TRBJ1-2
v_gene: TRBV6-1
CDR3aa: CASSEAHFNYGYTF
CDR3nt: TGTGCCAGCAGTGAAGCGCACTTCAACTATGGCTACACCTTC

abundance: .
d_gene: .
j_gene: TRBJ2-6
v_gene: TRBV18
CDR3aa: CASSREVFSGANVLTF
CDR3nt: TGTGCCAGCTCACGAGAGGTGTTCTCTGGGGCCAACGTCCTGACTTTC

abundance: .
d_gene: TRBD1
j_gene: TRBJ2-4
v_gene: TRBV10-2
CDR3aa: CASSEGGRGYDIQYF
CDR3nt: TGCGCCAGCAGTGAGGGTGGCAGGGGGTATGACATTCAGTACTTC

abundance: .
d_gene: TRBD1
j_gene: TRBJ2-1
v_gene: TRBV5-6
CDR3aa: CASSSRDSPYNEQFF
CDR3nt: TGTGCCAGCAGCTCCCGGGACAGTCCCTACAATGAGCAGTTCTTC

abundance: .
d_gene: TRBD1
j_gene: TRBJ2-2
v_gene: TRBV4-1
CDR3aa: CASSQGPTQGARTGELFF
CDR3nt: TGCGCCAGCAGCCAAGGCCCCACGCAGGGGGCTCGCACCGGGGAGCTGTTTTTT

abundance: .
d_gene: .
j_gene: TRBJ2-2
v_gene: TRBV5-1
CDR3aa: CASSFADTANTGELFF
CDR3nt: TGCGCCAGCAGTTTTGCCGACACGGCGAACACCGGGGAGCTGTTTTTT

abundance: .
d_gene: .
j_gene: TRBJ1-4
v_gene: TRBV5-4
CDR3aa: CASSMEWDEKLFF
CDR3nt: TGTGCCAGCTCCATGGAGTGGGATGAAAAACTGTTTTTT

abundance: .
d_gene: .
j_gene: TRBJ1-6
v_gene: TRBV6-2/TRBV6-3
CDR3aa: CASSQETASSYSPLHF
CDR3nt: TGTGCCAGCAGTCAAGAGACAGCCAGTTCGTATTCACCCCTCCACTTT

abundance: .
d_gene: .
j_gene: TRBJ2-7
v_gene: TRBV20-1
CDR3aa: CSASDQTRGYEQYF
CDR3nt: TGCAGTGCTAGTGATCAGACCAGGGGCTACGAGCAGTACTTC

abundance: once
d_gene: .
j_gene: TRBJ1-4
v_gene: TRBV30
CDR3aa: CACSQTVQGEKLFF
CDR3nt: TGTGCCTGTTCCCAGACGGTACAGGGTGAAAAACTGTTTTTT

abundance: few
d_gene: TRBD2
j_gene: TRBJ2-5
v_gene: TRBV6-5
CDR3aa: CASSRGTSGQETQYF
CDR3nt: TGTGCCAGCAGTAGAGGGACTAGCGGACAAGAGACCCAGTACTTC

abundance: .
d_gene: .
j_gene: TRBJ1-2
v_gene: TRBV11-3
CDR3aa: CASSLQSLSGGYTF
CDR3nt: TGTGCCAGCAGCTTGCAAAGTTTGAGTGGTGGCTACACCTTC

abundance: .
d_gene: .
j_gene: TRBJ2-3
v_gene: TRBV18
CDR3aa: CASSRDPGAPSGTSTDTQYF
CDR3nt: TGTGCCAGCTCCCGGGATCCAGGGGCCCCAAGCGGGACGAGCACAGATACGCAGTATTTT

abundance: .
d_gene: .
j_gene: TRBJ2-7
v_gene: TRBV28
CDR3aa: CASSPPDRTSYEQYF
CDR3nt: TGTGCCAGCAGCCCCCCCGACAGGACCTCCTACGAGCAGTACTTC

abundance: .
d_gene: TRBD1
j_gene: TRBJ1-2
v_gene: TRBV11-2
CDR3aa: CASSPGQNYGYTF
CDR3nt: TGTGCCAGCAGCCCGGGACAGAACTATGGCTACACCTTC

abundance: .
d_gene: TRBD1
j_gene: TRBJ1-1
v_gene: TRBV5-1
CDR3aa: CASSLVGTGGGTEAFF
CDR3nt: TGCGCCAGCAGCTTGGTGGGGACAGGGGGTGGGACTGAAGCTTTCTTT

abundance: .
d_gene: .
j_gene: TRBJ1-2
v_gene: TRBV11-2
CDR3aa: CASSLVSFGATF
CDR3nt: TGTGCCAGCAGCTTAGTATCTTTTGGGGCCACCTTC

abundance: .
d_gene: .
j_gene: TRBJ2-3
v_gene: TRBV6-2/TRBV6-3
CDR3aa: CASSYLASTDTQYF
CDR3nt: TGTGCCAGCAGTTATCTGGCTAGCACAGATACGCAGTATTTT

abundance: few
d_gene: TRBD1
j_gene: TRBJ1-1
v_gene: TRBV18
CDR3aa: CASSPDRDTEAFF
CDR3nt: TGTGCCAGCTCACCGGACAGGGACACTGAAGCTTTCTTT

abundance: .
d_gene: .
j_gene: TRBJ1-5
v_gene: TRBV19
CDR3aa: CASNRRESNQPQHF
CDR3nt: TGTGCCAGTAATAGGAGGGAAAGCAATCAGCCCCAGCATTTT

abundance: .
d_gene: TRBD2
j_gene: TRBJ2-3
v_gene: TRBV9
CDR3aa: CASSVVAGGPDTQYF
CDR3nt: TGTGCCAGCAGCGTAGTAGCGGGGGGGCCCGATACGCAGTATTTT

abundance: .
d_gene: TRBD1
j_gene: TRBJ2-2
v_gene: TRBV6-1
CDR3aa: CASSEGTGINTGELFF
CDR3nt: TGTGCCAGCAGTGAAGGGACAGGTATCAACACCGGGGAGCTGTTTTTT

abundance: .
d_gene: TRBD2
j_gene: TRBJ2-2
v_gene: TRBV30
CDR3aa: CAWSVGLAGTGELFF
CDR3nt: TGTGCCTGGAGTGTCGGACTAGCGGGGACCGGGGAGCTGTTTTTT

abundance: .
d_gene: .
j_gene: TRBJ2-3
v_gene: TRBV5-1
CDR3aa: CASRSAQVEDTQYF
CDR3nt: TGCGCCAGCAGGTCCGCACAGGTCGAAGATACGCAGTATTTT

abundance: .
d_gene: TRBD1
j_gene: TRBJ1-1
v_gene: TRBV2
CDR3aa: CATGGRGTEAFF
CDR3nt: TGTGCCACAGGGGGTCGCGGCACTGAAGCTTTCTTT

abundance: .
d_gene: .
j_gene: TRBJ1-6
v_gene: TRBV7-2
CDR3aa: CATINRDSYNSPLHF
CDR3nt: TGTGCCACCATCAATCGGGACTCCTATAATTCACCCCTCCACTTT

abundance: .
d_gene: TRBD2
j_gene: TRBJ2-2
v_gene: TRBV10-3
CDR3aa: CAISGLAGNTGELFF
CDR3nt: TGTGCCATCAGCGGACTAGCGGGGAACACCGGGGAGCTGTTTTTT